The 15 T cell receptor beta chains presented below share a single source sample, sequenced in a study of blood T cell repertoires in COVID-19. Using immunoSEQ multiplex PCR, the repertoire was profiled, and TCRdb retains in-frame clones only, with some absent. The sample yields 150,000 or so clones, approximately 93% seen once. The sample comprised peripheral blood. Receptors originate from a woman aged 60-75 years with COVID-19, enrolled during active disease.

This rearrangement joins TRBV9 to TRBJ2-2; 7 bases align to TRBD1. CDR1 is SGDLS and CDR2 is YYNGEE in the germline V gene. This CDR3 contains 15 residues. V was pared by 4 bases and J by 3 bases, with 6 bases of the junction left unmatched. The CDR3 bases are TGTGCCAGCAGCCTAGACAGGGCGGACACCGGGGAGCTGTTTTTT. Encoded protein: CASSLDRADTGELFF.

The gene calls are TRBV29-1 and TRBJ1-3; 9 bases map to TRBD1. J lost 2 bases, V lost 2 bases, and 1 base had no gene match. Germline V gene sequence: CDR1 SQVTM, CDR2 ANQGSEA. The CDR3 is 14 residues long. The CDR3, as DNA: TGCAGCGTTGAACGACAGGGGGCTGGAAACACCATATATTTT. Its protein is CSVERQGAGNTIYF. Complete variable domain (other parts from reference TRBV29-1 and TRBJ1-3): SAVISQKPSRDICQRGTSLTIQCQVDSQVTMMFWYRQQPGQSLTLIATANQGSEATYESGFVIDKFPISRPNLTFSTLTVSNMSPEDSSIYLCSVERQGAGNTIYFGEGSWLTVV.

The chain uses TRBV24-1 and TRBJ1-1; D remains ambiguous. Germline V gene lookup returns CDR1 KGHDR and CDR2 SFDVKD. V was clipped by 4 bases and J by 8 bases, with 10 bases between them. This CDR3 comprises 12 residues. The CDR3: CATSDRTGEAFF. CDR3 nucleotides: TGTGCCACCAGTGACCGCACGGGGGAAGCTTTCTTT.

The CDR3 sequence: CSASGGLGTEAFF. CDR3 DNA sequence: TGCAGTGCTAGTGGCGGGCTGGGGACTGAAGCTTTCTTT. The chain joins TRBV20-1 to TRBJ1-1; the D is unclear. This CDR3 is 13 amino acids long. Germline V gene data show CDR1 as DFQATT and CDR2 as SNEGSKA (reference sequence). Trimming left V 3 bases short and J 5 bases short, with 13 bases between.

The V gene is TRBV19, the J gene TRBJ2-1; 10 nucleotides line up with TRBD1. Germline CDR1 reads LNHDA; CDR2 reads SQIVND (reference sequence). The V and J ends lost 9 bases and 9 bases, in that order; junction bases with no gene match: 14. There are 15 residues in the CDR3. The DNA for the CDR3 is TGTGCCAGCGAGGGGACAGGGGCCGGGAAAGGTGAGCAGTTCTTC. Translation: CASEGTGAGKGEQFF.

This sequence joins TRBV7-2 and TRBJ2-7; D remains unclear. This CDR3 has 15 residues. Trimming took 6 bases from V and 1 from J, leaving 16 bases between them. Germline CDR1 is SGHTA and CDR2 is FQGNSA. For the CDR3, the DNA is TGTGCCAGCAGACAAACAGCCCTCTCATCCTACGAGCAGTACTTC. It yields the protein CASRQTALSSYEQYF.

The gene calls are TRBV7-9 and TRBJ1-1; D is undetermined. The CDR3 runs to 15 residues. The V end was cut by 2 bases, the J end by 1 base, with 11 bases between. CDR1 is SEHNR, CDR2 FQNEAQ, per germline (reference sequence). The CDR3 is CASSLPQLWNTEAFF. CDR3 bases: TGTGCCAGCAGCTTACCTCAACTATGGAACACTGAAGCTTTCTTT.

The chain is built from TRBV7-2 and TRBJ2-5, with D tentatively TRBD2 (6 bases). Germline CDR1 is SGHTA and CDR2 is FQGNSA. The V gene lost 1 base and the J gene lost 2 bases, with 11 bases spanning the gap. The CDR3 is 15 residues long. Here the CDR3 DNA reads TGTGCCAGCAGCTTAGTTCATGGGGGGCAAGAGACCCAGTACTTC. Its protein is CASSLVHGGQETQYF.

This rearrangement joins TRBV19 to TRBJ2-3, with TRBD1 matching 11 bases. This CDR3 is built from 14 residues. V was pared by 9 bases and J by 4 bases, with 6 bases of the junction left unmatched. Looked up from germline, CDR1 is LNHDA and CDR2 is SQIVND (reference sequence). Here the CDR3 DNA reads TGTGCCAGCACGGACAGGGGGCTTGCAGATACGCAGTATTTT. Protein: CASTDRGLADTQYF.

The chain carries TRBV6-5 and TRBJ1-4; no clear D gene. CDR1 and CDR2 (germline): MNHEY, SVGAGI. V lost 7 bases, J lost 8 bases, and 11 bases lay in between. There are 12 residues in the CDR3. CDR3 protein: CASTSRGEKLFF. CDR3 bases: TGTGCCAGCACCTCCCGGGGAGAAAAACTGTTTTTT.

The chain joins TRBV5-1 to TRBJ2-5; D possibly corresponds to TRBD1 (6 bases). Germline loops: CDR1 SGHRS, CDR2 YFSETQ. The CDR3 loop spans 14 amino acids. V lost 4 bases to trimming and J lost 5 bases, with 15 bases between them. The chain's CDR3 is CASSPYGGPETQYF. For the CDR3, the DNA is TGCGCCAGCAGCCCCTATGGGGGCCCCGAGACCCAGTACTTC.

This chain uses TRBV5-1 with TRBJ1-2; no definite D call. Germline assignment: CDR1 SGHRS and CDR2 YFSETQ. Trimming removed 0 bases from V and 5 bases from J, with 11 bases in between. The CDR3 has 14 residues. CDR3: CASSLGEGKYGYTF. DNA of the CDR3: TGCGCCAGCAGCTTGGGAGAGGGAAAATATGGCTACACCTTC. The full variable domain, in which reference TRBV5-1 and TRBJ1-2 provide the parts outside the CDR3, is KAGVTQTPRYLIKTRGQQVTLSCSPISGHRSVSWYQQTPGQGLQFLFEYFSETQRNKGNFPGRFSGRQFSNSRSEMNVSTLELGDSALYLCASSLGEGKYGYTFGSGTRLTVV.

The chain carries TRBV7-2 and TRBJ1-2; maybe TRBD1 (6 bases). Germline loops: CDR1 SGHTA, CDR2 FQGNSA. V lost 4 bases and J lost 7, with 19 bases in between. The CDR3 runs 15 residues. The CDR3 DNA follows: TGTGCCAGCAGCTCCCTAAGGGGGGGATCCTCTGGCTACACCTTC. Translated, it gives CASSSLRGGSSGYTF.

The V and J genes are TRBV5-6 and TRBJ1-1; D not resolved. The V gene's germline CDR1 is SGHDT and CDR2 YYEEEE. The length of the CDR3 is 17 residues. Deletions cut 4 bases from V and 6 bases from J, with 25 bases between. This chain's CDR3 is CASSLGMGGFKDPEAFF. The CDR3 DNA reads as TGTGCCAGCAGCCTGGGGATGGGCGGGTTTAAAGATCCTGAAGCTTTCTTT.

The chain carries TRBV7-2 and TRBJ1-5; D perhaps matches TRBD1 (6 bases). Trimming left V 6 bases short and J 1 base short, with 10 bases between. Germline V gene sequence: CDR1 SGHTA, CDR2 FQGNSA. This CDR3 has 14 residues. The CDR3 DNA reads TGTGCCAGCAGTCAGGGGACAAGCAATCAGCCCCAGCATTTT. Its protein is CASSQGTSNQPQHF.